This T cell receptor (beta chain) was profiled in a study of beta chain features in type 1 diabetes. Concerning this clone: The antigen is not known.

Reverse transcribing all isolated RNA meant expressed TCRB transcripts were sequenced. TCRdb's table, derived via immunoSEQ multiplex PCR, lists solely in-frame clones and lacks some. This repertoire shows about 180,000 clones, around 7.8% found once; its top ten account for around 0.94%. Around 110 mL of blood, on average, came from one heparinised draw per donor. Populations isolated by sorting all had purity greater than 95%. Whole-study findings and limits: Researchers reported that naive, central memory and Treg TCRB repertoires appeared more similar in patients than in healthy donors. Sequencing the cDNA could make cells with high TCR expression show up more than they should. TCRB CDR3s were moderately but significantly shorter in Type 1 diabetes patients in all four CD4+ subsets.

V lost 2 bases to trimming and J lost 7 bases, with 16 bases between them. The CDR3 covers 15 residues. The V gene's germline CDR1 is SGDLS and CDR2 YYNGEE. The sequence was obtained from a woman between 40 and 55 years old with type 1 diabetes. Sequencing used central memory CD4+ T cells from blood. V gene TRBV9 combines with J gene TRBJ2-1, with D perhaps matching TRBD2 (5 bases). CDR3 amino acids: CASSVLDVSGNEQFF. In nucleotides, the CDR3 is TGTGCCAGCAGCGTCCTGGACGTCTCGGGGAATGAGCAGTTCTTC.